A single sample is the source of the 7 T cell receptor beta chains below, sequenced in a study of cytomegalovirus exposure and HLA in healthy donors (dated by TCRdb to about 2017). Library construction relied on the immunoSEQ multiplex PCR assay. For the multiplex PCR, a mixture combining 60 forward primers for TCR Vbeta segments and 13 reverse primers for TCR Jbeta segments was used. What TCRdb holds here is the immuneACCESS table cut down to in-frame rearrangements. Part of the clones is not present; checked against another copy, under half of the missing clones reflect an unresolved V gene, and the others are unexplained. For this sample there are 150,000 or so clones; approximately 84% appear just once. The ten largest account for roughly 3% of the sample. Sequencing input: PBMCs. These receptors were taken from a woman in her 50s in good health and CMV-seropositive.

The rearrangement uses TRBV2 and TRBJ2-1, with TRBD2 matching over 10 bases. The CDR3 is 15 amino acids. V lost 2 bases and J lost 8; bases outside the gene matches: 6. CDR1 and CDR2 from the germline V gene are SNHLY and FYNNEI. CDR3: CASSELAGVGDEQFF. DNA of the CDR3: TGTGCCAGCAGTGAACTAGCGGGAGTAGGCGATGAGCAGTTCTTC.

The DNA for the CDR3 is TGTGCCAGCAGACTAGCGGGAAGTTACAATGAGCAGTTCTTC. Translating it yields CASRLAGSYNEQFF. The chain couples TRBV28 to TRBJ2-1; 10 positions agree with TRBD2. V was clipped by 6 bases and J by 4 bases; unmatched bases: 3. This CDR3 comprises 14 residues. In germline, CDR1 is MDHEN, CDR2 SYDVKM.

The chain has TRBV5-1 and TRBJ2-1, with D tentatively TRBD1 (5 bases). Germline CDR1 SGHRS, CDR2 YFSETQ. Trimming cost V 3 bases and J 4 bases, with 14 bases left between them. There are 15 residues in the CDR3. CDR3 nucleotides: TGCGCCAGCAGCTCCGGTACAGGCCGGTACAATGAGCAGTTCTTC. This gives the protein CASSSGTGRYNEQFF.

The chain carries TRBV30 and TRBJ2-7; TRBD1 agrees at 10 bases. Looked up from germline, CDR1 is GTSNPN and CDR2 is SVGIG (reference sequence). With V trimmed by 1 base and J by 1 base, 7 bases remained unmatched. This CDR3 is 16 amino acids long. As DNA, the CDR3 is TGTGCCTGGAGTGCCGACAGGGGGCACTCATCCTACGAGCAGTACTTC. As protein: CAWSADRGHSSYEQYF. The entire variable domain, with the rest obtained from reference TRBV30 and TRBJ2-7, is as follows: SQTIHQWPATLVQPVGSPLSLECTVEGTSNPNLYWYRQAAGRGLQLLFYSVGIGQISSEVPQNLSASRPQDRQFILSSKKLLLSDSGFYLCAWSADRGHSSYEQYFGPGTRLTVT.

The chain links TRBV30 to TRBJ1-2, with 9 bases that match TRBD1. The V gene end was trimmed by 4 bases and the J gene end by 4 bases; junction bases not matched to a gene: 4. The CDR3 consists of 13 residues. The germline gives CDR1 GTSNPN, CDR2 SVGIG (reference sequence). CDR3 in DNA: TGTGCCTGGACCCCGGGACAGGGCTATGGCTACACCTTC. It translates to CAWTPGQGYGYTF.

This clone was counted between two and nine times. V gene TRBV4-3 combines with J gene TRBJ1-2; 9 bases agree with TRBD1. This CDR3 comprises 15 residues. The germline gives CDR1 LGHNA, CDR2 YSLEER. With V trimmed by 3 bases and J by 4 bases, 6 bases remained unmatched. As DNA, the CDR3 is TGCGCCAGCAGCCACTTGACAGGGGGGTCCTATGGCTACACCTTC. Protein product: CASSHLTGGSYGYTF.

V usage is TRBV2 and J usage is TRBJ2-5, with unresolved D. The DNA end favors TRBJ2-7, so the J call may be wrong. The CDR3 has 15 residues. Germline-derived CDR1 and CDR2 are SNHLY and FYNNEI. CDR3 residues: CASLWVVDSSYEQYF. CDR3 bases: TGTGCCAGCTTGTGGGTTGTTGATAGCTCCTACGAGCAGTACTTC.